These 26 T cell receptor beta chains share one sample of origin, sequenced in a study of blood T cell repertoires in COVID-19. Clones were sequenced by immunoSEQ multiplex PCR, and TCRdb holds only the in-frame ones, with some missing. The top ten clones hold around 1.5% of a sample with approximately 210,000 clones, about 86% of them seen once. Sequencing input: peripheral blood. These receptors were obtained from a man aged 18 to 35 with active or convalescent COVID-19.

The V and J genes are TRBV28 and TRBJ2-2; no clear D gene. V lost 2 bases to trimming and J lost 5 bases, with 9 bases between them. CDR3 length: 14 residues. Germline CDR1 and CDR2: MDHEN and SYDVKM. CDR3: CASSLPLGTGELFF. DNA of the CDR3: TGTGCCAGCAGTTTACCACTCGGGACCGGGGAGCTGTTTTTT.

This chain links TRBV6-5 with TRBJ2-7; D perhaps matches TRBD1 (8 bases). The CDR3 is 16 amino acids. CDR1 MNHEY and CDR2 SVGAGI come from the germline V gene. V was shortened by 0 bases and J by 6 bases, with 18 bases between the two germline ends. In DNA form, the CDR3 reads TGTGCCAGCAGTTACTCGACTGGACAGGGAGGGAGCGAGCAGTACTTC. Residues: CASSYSTGQGGSEQYF.

CDR3 in amino acids: CATLPSGANVLTF. The CDR3 DNA is TGTGCCACCCTCCCCTCTGGGGCCAACGTCCTGACTTTC. The chain joins TRBV27 to TRBJ2-6; D remains ambiguous. CDR1 MNHEY and CDR2 SMNVEV come from the germline V gene (reference sequence). This CDR3 has 13 amino acids. Trimming cost V 10 bases and J 0 bases, with 7 bases left between them.

The gene calls are TRBV18 and TRBJ2-1; 11 bases are shared with TRBD2. The CDR3 contains 18 residues. The germline CDR1 and CDR2 sequences are KGHSH and LQKENI. The ends lost 0 bases at V and 6 bases at J; junction bases unmatched: 10. CDR3 bases: TGTGCCAGCTCACCACCGATAGCGGGAGGGCCGGTCCGCAATGAGCAGTTCTTC. It is translated as CASSPPIAGGPVRNEQFF.

The chain carries TRBV3-1 (or the pseudogene TRBV3-2) and TRBJ1-1; 7 bases align to TRBD1. From germline, CDR1 is LGHDT and CDR2 YNNKEL (reference sequence). CDR3 length: 16 amino acids. J lost 0 bases, V lost 4 bases, and 8 bases had no gene match. CDR3 in DNA: TGTGCCAGCAGCCCAGGGGGACGACAGATGAACACTGAAGCTTTCTTT. The encoded protein is CASSPGGRQMNTEAFF.

In its sample, this clone was seen a few times. This chain joins TRBV6-1 and TRBJ2-7, with D perhaps TRBD2 (6 bases). The V end lost 0 bases, the J end lost 4 bases, and 19 bases lay between the germline ends. The V gene's germline CDR1 is MNHNS and CDR2 SASEGT. The CDR3 runs to 17 residues. The CDR3, as DNA: TGTGCCAGCAGTGAAGCGCTTCGGGGTGGACTATCGTACGAGCAGTACTTC. It is translated as CASSEALRGGLSYEQYF.

In this sample, this clone turned up once. V usage is TRBV6-5 and J usage is TRBJ1-1; 7 nucleotides agree with TRBD1. V gave up 0 bases and J gave up 8 bases; unmatched junction bases: 3. CDR1 MNHEY and CDR2 SVGAGI come from the germline V gene. This CDR3 contains 13 residues. The CDR3: CASSYSDRLEAFF. The CDR3 region has the DNA TGTGCCAGCAGTTACTCGGACAGGTTAGAAGCTTTCTTT.

The J gene is TRBJ2-3, the V gene TRBV27; no clear D. The CDR3 is 12 residues long. V gave up 4 bases and J gave up 6 bases, with 8 bases separating them. In germline, CDR1 is MNHEY, CDR2 SMNVEV (reference sequence). The CDR3 sequence: CASSWAEDTQYF. DNA for the CDR3: TGTGCCAGCAGTTGGGCTGAGGATACGCAGTATTTT.

The J gene is TRBJ2-1, the V gene TRBV11-2; the match to TRBD1 covers 8 bases. CDR1 and CDR2 from the germline V gene are SGHAT and FQNNGV. The CDR3 has 16 amino acids. Trimming at V came to 1 base and at J to 4 bases, leaving 6 bases not matched to a gene. The CDR3 DNA is TGTGCCAGCAGCTTAGGGGACAGGTGGCTTTACAATGAGCAGTTCTTC. Protein product: CASSLGDRWLYNEQFF.

This sequence joins TRBV7-2 and TRBJ2-5; 13 bases match TRBD2. The V gene's germline CDR1 is SGHTA and CDR2 FQGNSA. V dropped 4 bases and J dropped 2; count of bases not matched to a gene: 1. The CDR3 has 15 amino acids. DNA for the CDR3: TGTGCCAGCAGCTCGGGACTAGCGGGGCAAGAGACCCAGTACTTC. As protein: CASSSGLAGQETQYF.

This chain connects TRBV2 to TRBJ2-1; D perhaps matches TRBD2 (5 bases). Germline V CDR1 and CDR2: SNHLY, FYNNEI. V shed 4 bases and J shed 7 bases, with 11 bases lying between them. CDR3 length: 13 amino acids. CDR3 bases: TGTGCCAGCAGTGTTGGGTGGGAGAATGAGCAGTTCTTC. This gives the protein CASSVGWENEQFF. The full variable domain, with the rest looked up from reference TRBV2 and TRBJ2-1, is EPEVTQTPSHQVTQMGQEVILRCVPISNHLYFYWYRQILGQKVEFLVSFYNNEISEKSEIFDDQFSVERPDGSNFTLKIRSTKLEDSAMYFCASSVGWENEQFFGPGTRLTVL.

This clone is a singleton in its sample. The CDR3 loop reads CASSLGGGNTEAFF. The CDR3 DNA reads as TGTGCCAGCAGTTTAGGGGGGGGGAACACTGAAGCTTTCTTT. The chain employs TRBV28 and TRBJ1-1; maybe TRBD1 (5 bases). The germline V gene encodes CDR1 MDHEN and CDR2 SYDVKM. Trimming shortened V by 2 bases and J by 1 base, and 8 bases separated the two germline ends. The CDR3 sequence is 14 residues long.

The chain uses TRBV20-1 and TRBJ1-5, with a weak D call TRBD1 (5 bases). Germline-derived CDR1 and CDR2 are DFQATT and SNEGSKA (reference sequence). Trimming took 3 bases from V and 0 from J, leaving 12 bases between them. This CDR3 spans 15 amino acids. CDR3 DNA sequence: TGCAGTGCTAGTCCCGCACAGGATAGCAATCAGCCCCAGCATTTT. It specifies CSASPAQDSNQPQHF.

This clone occurred a few times. The V call is TRBV10-3, the J call TRBJ1-3; maybe TRBD1 (5 bases). The CDR3 spans 17 residues. V lost 0 bases and J 0 bases, leaving 12 bases between the germline ends. CDR1 is ENHRY, CDR2 SYGVKD, per germline. The CDR3 loop reads CAISESQGLSSGNTIYF. CDR3 nucleotides: TGTGCCATCAGTGAGTCCCAGGGCCTGAGCTCTGGAAACACCATATATTTT.

V is TRBV18 and J is TRBJ2-3, with TRBD1 identical over 7 bases. The CDR3 has 18 residues. The germline gives CDR1 KGHSH, CDR2 LQKENI. After removal of 3 bases from V and 2 bases from J, the junction contained 14 bases not matched to a gene. CDR3 in amino acids: CASSPWDSPLGVTDTQYF. The CDR3 DNA sequence: TGTGCCAGCTCACCTTGGGACAGTCCCTTAGGGGTCACAGATACGCAGTATTTT. Full variable domain (rest looked up from reference TRBV18 and TRBJ2-3): NAGVMQNPRHLVRRRGQEARLRCSPMKGHSHVYWYRQLPEEGLKFMVYLQKENIIDESGMPKERFSAEFPKEGPSILRIQQVVRGDSAAYFCASSPWDSPLGVTDTQYFGPGTRLTVL.

The V gene is TRBV27, the J gene TRBJ1-2; the D is unclear. The germline V gene has CDR1 MNHEY and CDR2 SMNVEV (reference sequence). V gave up 7 bases and J gave up 8 bases, with 14 bases separating them. The CDR3 spans 12 residues. The CDR3 loop is CASTSPGRGYTF. As DNA, the CDR3 is TGTGCCAGCACCTCGCCAGGAAGAGGCTACACCTTC.

The genes are TRBV9 and TRBJ2-7; 7 bases fit TRBD2. This CDR3 has 15 residues. V was clipped by 3 bases and J by 0 bases; unmatched bases: 6. Germline CDR1 SGDLS, CDR2 YYNGEE. The chain's CDR3 is CASSGRAGSSYEQYF. The CDR3 bases are TGTGCCAGCAGCGGCCGAGCGGGAAGCTCCTACGAGCAGTACTTC.

V and J are TRBV14 and TRBJ1-6; no firm D call. CDR3 length: 15 residues. Trimming removed 3 bases from V and 0 bases from J, with 6 bases in between. Germline V gives CDR1 SGHDN, CDR2 FVKESK. The CDR3 sequence is CASSQSHSYNSPLHF. The CDR3 DNA reads TGTGCCAGCAGCCAGTCACACTCCTATAATTCACCCCTCCACTTT.

The chain recombines TRBV29-1 with TRBJ1-5; tentatively, D is TRBD1 (5 bases). Germline V gene sequence: CDR1 SQVTM, CDR2 ANQGSEA. The CDR3 extends over 14 amino acids. V lost 5 bases and J 2 bases, leaving 13 bases between the germline ends. The CDR3 bases are TGCAGCGTTTCCAAGGGGACTGGCAATCAGCCCCAGCATTTT. Its translation: CSVSKGTGNQPQHF.

V gene TRBV19 combines with J gene TRBJ1-1; TRBD1 matches 7 bases. V was pared by 5 bases and J by 3 bases, with 3 bases of the junction left unmatched. The CDR3 is 13 residues long. Germline CDR1 and CDR2: LNHDA and SQIVND (reference sequence). In DNA form, the CDR3 reads TGTGCCAGTAGTCCTCAGGGGGACACTGAAGCTTTCTTT. As protein: CASSPQGDTEAFF.

This rearrangement joins TRBV2 to TRBJ1-1; D is possibly TRBD1 (6 bases). The CDR3 consists of 15 residues. Per germline, CDR1 SNHLY and CDR2 FYNNEI. V lost 5 bases and J 0 bases, leaving 13 bases between the germline ends. CDR3 loop: CASSWTDTMNTEAFF. The CDR3 DNA is TGTGCCAGCAGTTGGACAGATACGATGAACACTGAAGCTTTCTTT.

The J gene is TRBJ2-3, the V gene TRBV2; D call uncertain. The V end was cut by 4 bases, the J end by 1 base, with 12 bases between. Germline V CDR1 and CDR2: SNHLY, FYNNEI. The CDR3 covers 15 residues. The CDR3 DNA follows: TGTGCCAGCAGTGGCCGATCCCGGGGCACAGATACGCAGTATTTT. Its translation: CASSGRSRGTDTQYF.

V usage is TRBV24-1 and J usage is TRBJ2-1; 9 bases fit TRBD2. Germline V gene sequence: CDR1 KGHDR, CDR2 SFDVKD. CDR3 length equals 15 residues. Unmatched junction bases numbered 6, after V lost 4 bases and J lost 6 bases. The CDR3, as DNA: TGTGCCACCAGTGAGATAGCGGGAGCCGTCAATGAGCAGTTCTTC. Translating it yields CATSEIAGAVNEQFF.

The chain joins TRBV30 to TRBJ1-5; 9 bases agree with TRBD1. The CDR3 covers 13 residues. CDR1 and CDR2 (germline): GTSNPN, SVGIG (reference sequence). The V gene end was trimmed by 5 bases and the J gene end by 7 bases; junction bases not matched to a gene: 6. As DNA, the CDR3 is TGTGCCTGGCAGGACAGGGGAAAGCAGCCCCAGCATTTT. It translates to CAWQDRGKQPQHF.

This chain connects TRBV2 to TRBJ1-5; D is undetermined. Germline CDR1 reads SNHLY; CDR2 reads FYNNEI. The CDR3 runs to 15 residues. V lost 1 base, J lost 3 bases, and 10 bases lay in between. The CDR3 region is CASSEGLQVNQPQHF. In DNA, the CDR3 is TGTGCCAGCAGTGAAGGTCTTCAGGTCAATCAGCCCCAGCATTTT.

The CDR3 DNA is TGTGCCAGCAGCGTAGGCGGCTCCCTTTACGAGCAGTACTTC. Translated: CASSVGGSLYEQYF. The V gene is TRBV9, the J gene TRBJ2-7, with no clear D. This CDR3 spans 14 amino acids. Germline V gene data show CDR1 as SGDLS and CDR2 as YYNGEE. Trimming left V 0 bases short and J 4 bases short, with 11 bases between.